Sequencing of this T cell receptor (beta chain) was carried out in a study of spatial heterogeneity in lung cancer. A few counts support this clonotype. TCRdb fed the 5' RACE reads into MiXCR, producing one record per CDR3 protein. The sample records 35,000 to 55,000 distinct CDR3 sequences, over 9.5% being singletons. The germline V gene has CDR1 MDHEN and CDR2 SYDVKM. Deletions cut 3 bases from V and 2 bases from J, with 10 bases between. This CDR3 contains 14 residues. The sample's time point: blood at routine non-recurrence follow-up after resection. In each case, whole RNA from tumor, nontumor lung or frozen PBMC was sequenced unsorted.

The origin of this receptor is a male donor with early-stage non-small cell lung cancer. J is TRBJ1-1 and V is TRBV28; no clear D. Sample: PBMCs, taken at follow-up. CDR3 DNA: TGTGCCAGCAGTTTTTCAGGAGTTAACACTGAAGCTTTCTTT. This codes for CASSFSGVNTEAFF.